Below, one T cell receptor beta chain is given with its context. The antigen remains undetermined. The data were taken from a study of T-cell memory formation after mild COVID-19. The germline V gene encodes CDR1 SGHRS and CDR2 YFSETQ. This CDR3 region has 16 residues. V lost 3 bases and J lost 0, with 16 bases in between. Study-wide points: There was a balanced CD4/CD8 profile in clones contracting day 15 to 85, and later expanders leaned CD4+. Pre-infection memory showed some responding clones, and this suggested that cross-reactive memory joined.

Researchers used 5'RACE with constant-segment primers to make TCR alpha and TCR beta cDNA libraries that carry sample barcodes and UMIs. TCRdb called the 5' RACE reads again in MiXCR, with one record for every CDR3 protein. Of 210,000 or so distinct CDR3 sequences in the sample, roughly 30% were seen once. The chain employs TRBV5-1 and TRBJ2-7; the D gene is possibly TRBD2 (6 bases). The sequenced sample was PBMCs or a T cell subset sorted from them (not recorded which). This sequence was found in an adult woman who had mild COVID-19 (a few samples of this study predate the infection). Cell type and time point are not known. The CDR3, as DNA: TGCGCCAGCAGCTCGGGCGGGGCCGCGATCTCCTACGAGCAGTACTTC. It is translated as CASSSGGAAISYEQYF. Combining the CDR3 with reference TRBV5-1 and TRBJ2-7 gives the whole variable domain KAGVTQTPRYLIKTRGQQVTLSCSPISGHRSVSWYQQTPGQGLQFLFEYFSETQRNKGNFPGRFSGRQFSNSRSEMNVSTLELGDSALYLCASSSGGAAISYEQYFGPGTRLTVT.